This passage covers 6 T cell receptor beta chains from one sample sequenced in a study of T cell responses to AZD1222 COVID-19 vaccine. The repertoire was sequenced with immunoSEQ multiplex PCR; TCRdb's copy has only in-frame clones and lacks some. The sample consists of approximately 150,000 clones, about 92% of them appearing once. The sequencing used peripheral blood, collected 28 days after the second AZD1222 dose. The receptors were sampled from an adult who received the AZD1222 COVID-19 vaccine.

This chain links TRBV18 with TRBJ1-5; D is unclear. The CDR3 is 13 amino acids. CDR1 is KGHSH, CDR2 LQKENI, per germline. Trimming cost V 3 bases and J 6 bases, with 9 bases left between them. The CDR3 protein is CASSPEAPQPQHF. As DNA, the CDR3 is TGTGCCAGCTCACCGGAGGCACCTCAGCCCCAGCATTTT. The full variable domain, its missing parts supplied by reference TRBV18 and TRBJ1-5, is NAGVMQNPRHLVRRRGQEARLRCSPMKGHSHVYWYRQLPEEGLKFMVYLQKENIIDESGMPKERFSAEFPKEGPSILRIQQVVRGDSAAYFCASSPEAPQPQHFGDGTRLSIL.

This clone was counted between two and nine times. This chain uses TRBV10-3 with TRBJ1-1; a weak D match, TRBD1 (5 bases). V was clipped by 0 bases and J by 3 bases, with 11 bases between them. Germline V gives CDR1 ENHRY, CDR2 SYGVKD. The CDR3 covers 15 residues. This CDR3 reads CAISESPGGDTEAFF. CDR3 in DNA: TGTGCCATCAGTGAGTCCCCGGGGGGGGACACTGAAGCTTTCTTT.

The chain is built from TRBV27 and TRBJ1-6; no clear D. In germline, CDR1 is MNHEY, CDR2 SMNVEV (reference sequence). V lost 0 bases and J lost 0, with 3 bases in between. This CDR3 spans 15 amino acids. The CDR3 DNA follows: TGTGCCAGCAGTTTATCCTTCTCCTATAATTCACCCCTCCACTTT. It codes for CASSLSFSYNSPLHF.

The V gene is TRBV4-2, the J gene TRBJ2-2; 10 nucleotides agree with TRBD2. This CDR3 is 18 amino acids long. The V gene's germline CDR1 is LGHNA and CDR2 YNFKEQ. The V gene end was trimmed by 0 bases and the J gene end by 3 bases; junction bases not matched to a gene: 7. The CDR3 reads CASSQDFGLAGDTGELFF. CDR3 in DNA: TGTGCCAGCAGCCAAGATTTCGGGCTAGCGGGAGACACCGGGGAGCTGTTTTTT.

The genes are TRBV5-4 and TRBJ1-2, with 8 bases lining up with TRBD1. The CDR3 has 17 amino acids. The J segment lost 5 bases and the V segment lost 4 bases, leaving 16 bases of the junction unmatched. The germline CDR1 and CDR2 sequences are SGHNT and YYREEE (reference sequence). CDR3 sequence: CASSPRSADRDRYGYTF. The CDR3 nucleotides read TGTGCCAGCAGCCCCCGAAGCGCGGACAGGGACCGTTATGGCTACACCTTC.

This chain uses TRBV2 with TRBJ1-1; D may be TRBD1 (5 bases). CDR1 is SNHLY and CDR2 is FYNNEI in the germline V gene. The ends were cut back, 2 bases at V and 5 bases at J, with 18 bases in the middle. This CDR3 has 16 amino acids. The CDR3 spells CASSERRQGARTEAFF. In DNA, the CDR3 is TGTGCCAGCAGTGAACGAAGGCAAGGGGCGCGAACTGAAGCTTTCTTT.